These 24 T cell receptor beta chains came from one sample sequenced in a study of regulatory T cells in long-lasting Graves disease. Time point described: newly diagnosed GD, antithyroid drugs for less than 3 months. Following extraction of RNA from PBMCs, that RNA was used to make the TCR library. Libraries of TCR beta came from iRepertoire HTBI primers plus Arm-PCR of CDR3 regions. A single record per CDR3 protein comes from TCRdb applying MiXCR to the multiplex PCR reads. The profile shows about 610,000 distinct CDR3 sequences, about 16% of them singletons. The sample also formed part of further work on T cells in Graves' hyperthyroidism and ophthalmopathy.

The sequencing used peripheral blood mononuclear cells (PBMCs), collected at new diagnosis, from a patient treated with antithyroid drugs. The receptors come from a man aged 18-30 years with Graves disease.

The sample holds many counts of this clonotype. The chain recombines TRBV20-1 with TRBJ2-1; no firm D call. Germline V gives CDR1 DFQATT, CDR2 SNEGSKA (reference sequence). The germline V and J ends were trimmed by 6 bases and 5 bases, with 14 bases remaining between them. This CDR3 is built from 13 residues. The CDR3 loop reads CSALLGSDNEQFF. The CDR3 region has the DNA TGCAGTGCCCTTCTCGGCAGCGACAATGAGCAGTTCTTC.

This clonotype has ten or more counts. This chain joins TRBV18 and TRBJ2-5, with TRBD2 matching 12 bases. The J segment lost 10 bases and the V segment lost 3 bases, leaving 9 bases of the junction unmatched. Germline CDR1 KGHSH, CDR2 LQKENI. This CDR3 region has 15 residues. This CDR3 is CASSPPGLAGEVQYF. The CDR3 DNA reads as TGTGCCAGCTCACCTCCGGGACTAGCGGGTGAGGTCCAGTACTTC.

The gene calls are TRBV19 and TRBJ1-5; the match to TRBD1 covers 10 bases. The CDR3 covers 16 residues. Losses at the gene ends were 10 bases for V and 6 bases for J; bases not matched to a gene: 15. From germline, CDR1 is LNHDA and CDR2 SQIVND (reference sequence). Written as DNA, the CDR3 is TGTGCCACCGGGAAGACAGGGGGCGCGCCGGGTCAGCCCCAGCATTTT. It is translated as CATGKTGGAPGQPQHF.

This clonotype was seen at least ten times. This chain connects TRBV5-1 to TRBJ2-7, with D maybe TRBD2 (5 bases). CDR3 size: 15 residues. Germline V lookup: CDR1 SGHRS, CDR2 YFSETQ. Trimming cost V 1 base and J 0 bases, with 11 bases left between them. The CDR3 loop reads CASSLSPGSSYEQYF. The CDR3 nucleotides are TGCGCCAGCAGCTTGTCCCCGGGGAGCTCCTACGAGCAGTACTTC.

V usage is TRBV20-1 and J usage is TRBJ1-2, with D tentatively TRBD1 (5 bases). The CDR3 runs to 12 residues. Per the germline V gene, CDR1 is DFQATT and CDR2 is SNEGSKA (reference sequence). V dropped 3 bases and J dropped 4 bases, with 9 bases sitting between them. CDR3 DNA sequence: TGCAGTGCTAGGGAAAGGGGCTATGGCTACACCTTC. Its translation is CSARERGYGYTF.

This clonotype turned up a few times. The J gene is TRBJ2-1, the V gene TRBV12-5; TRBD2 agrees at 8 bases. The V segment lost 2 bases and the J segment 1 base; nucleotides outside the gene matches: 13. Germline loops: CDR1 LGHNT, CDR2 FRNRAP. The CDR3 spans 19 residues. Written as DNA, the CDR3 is TGTGCTAGTGGTTTGCTGAGGGTTACTAGCGGAATTTCCTACAATGAGCAGTTCTTC. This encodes CASGLLRVTSGISYNEQFF. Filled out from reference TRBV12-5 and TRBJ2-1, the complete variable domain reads DARVTQTPRHKVTEMGQEVTMRCQPILGHNTVFWYRQTMMQGLELLAYFRNRAPLDDSGMPKDRFSAEMPDATLATLKIQPSEPRDSAVYFCASGLLRVTSGISYNEQFFGPGTRLTVL.

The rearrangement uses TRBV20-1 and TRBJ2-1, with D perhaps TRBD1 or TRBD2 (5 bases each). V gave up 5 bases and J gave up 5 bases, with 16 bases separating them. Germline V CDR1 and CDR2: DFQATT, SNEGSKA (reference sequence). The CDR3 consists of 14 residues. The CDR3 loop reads CSASREGVDNEQFF. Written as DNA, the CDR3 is TGCAGTGCTTCCCGGGAAGGGGTGGACAATGAGCAGTTCTTC.

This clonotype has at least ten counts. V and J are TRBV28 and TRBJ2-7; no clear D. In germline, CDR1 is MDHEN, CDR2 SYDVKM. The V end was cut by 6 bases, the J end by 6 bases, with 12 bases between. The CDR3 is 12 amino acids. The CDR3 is CASRAPMGEQYF. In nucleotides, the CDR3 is TGTGCCAGCAGGGCGCCAATGGGCGAGCAGTACTTC. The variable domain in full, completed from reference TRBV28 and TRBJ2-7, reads DVKVTQSSRYLVKRTGEKVFLECVQDMDHENMFWYRQDPGLGLRLIYFSYDVKMKEKGDIPEGYSVSREKKERFSLILESASTNQTSMYLCASRAPMGEQYFGPGTRLTVT.

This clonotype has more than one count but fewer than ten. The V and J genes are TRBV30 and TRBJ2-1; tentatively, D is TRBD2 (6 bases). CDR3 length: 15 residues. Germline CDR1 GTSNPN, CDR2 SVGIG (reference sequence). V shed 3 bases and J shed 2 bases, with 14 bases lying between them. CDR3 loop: CAWSPGTSTYNEQFF. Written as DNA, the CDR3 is TGTGCCTGGAGCCCAGGGACTTCGACCTACAATGAGCAGTTCTTC.

CDR3 sequence: CASSQEVSVWTGNTIYF. The DNA for the CDR3 is TGTGCCAGCAGCCAAGAGGTTTCCGTCTGGACTGGAAACACCATATATTTT. This chain connects TRBV3-1 to TRBJ1-3; D call uncertain. The CDR3 loop spans 17 amino acids. Per germline, CDR1 LGHDT and CDR2 YNNKEL (reference sequence). Between the trimmed V and J ends, which lost 0 bases and 2 bases, there was a span of 14 bases.

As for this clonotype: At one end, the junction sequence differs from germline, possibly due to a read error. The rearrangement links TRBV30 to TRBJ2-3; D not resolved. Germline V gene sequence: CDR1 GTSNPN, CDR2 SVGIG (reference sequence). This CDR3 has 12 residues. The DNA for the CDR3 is TGTGCCCGGAGTAAAAGCACAGATACGCAGTATTTT. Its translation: CARSKSTDTQYF.

The CDR3 DNA sequence: TGTGCCAGCAAGACAGGGAACTATGGCTACACCTTC. Translation gives CASKTGNYGYTF. The chain is built from TRBV28 and TRBJ1-2, with 7 bases fitting TRBD1. The CDR3 spans 12 residues. Trimming removed 7 bases from V and 2 bases from J; junction bases left unmatched: 1. The germline V gene has CDR1 MDHEN and CDR2 SYDVKM.

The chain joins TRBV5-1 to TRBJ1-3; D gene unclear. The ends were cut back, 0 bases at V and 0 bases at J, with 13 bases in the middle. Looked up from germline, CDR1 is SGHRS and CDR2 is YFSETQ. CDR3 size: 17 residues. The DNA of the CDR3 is TGCGCCAGCAGCTTGGATCTCCCGACGGGCTCTGGAAACACCATATATTTT. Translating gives CASSLDLPTGSGNTIYF.

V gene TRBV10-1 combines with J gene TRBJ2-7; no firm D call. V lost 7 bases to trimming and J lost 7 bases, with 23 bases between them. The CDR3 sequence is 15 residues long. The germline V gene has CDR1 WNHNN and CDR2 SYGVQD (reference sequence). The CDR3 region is CASIEPENPLEEQYF. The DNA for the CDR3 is TGCGCCAGCATCGAACCAGAGAATCCCCTGGAGGAGCAGTACTTC.

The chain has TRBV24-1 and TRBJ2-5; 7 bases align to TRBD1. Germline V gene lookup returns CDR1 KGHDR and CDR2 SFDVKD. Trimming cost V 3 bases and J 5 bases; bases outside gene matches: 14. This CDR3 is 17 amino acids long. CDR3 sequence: CATSDGQDPGSPETQYF. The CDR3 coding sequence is TGTGCCACCAGTGATGGACAGGACCCGGGGTCGCCGGAGACCCAGTACTTC.

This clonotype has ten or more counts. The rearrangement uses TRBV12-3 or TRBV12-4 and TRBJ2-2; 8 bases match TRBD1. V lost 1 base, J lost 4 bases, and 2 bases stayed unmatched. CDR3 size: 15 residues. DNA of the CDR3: TGTGCCAGCAGTTTAGGACAGGGGTTCACCGGGGAGCTGTTTTTT. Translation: CASSLGQGFTGELFF.

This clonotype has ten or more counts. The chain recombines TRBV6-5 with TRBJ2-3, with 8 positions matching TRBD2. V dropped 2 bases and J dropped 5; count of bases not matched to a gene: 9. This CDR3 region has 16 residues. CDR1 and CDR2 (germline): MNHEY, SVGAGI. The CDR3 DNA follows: TGTGCCAGCAGTTACGATCGGACTAGCATAAAAGATACGCAGTATTTT. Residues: CASSYDRTSIKDTQYF.

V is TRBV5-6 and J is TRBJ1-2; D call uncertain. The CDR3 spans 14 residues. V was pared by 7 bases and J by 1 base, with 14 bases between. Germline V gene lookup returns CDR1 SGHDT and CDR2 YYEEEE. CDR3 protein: CASEGRIHNYGYTF. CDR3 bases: TGTGCCAGCGAAGGACGGATTCATAACTATGGCTACACCTTC.

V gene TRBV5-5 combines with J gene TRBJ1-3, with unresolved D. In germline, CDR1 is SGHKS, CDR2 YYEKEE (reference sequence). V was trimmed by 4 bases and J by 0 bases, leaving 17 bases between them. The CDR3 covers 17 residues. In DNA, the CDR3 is TGTGCCAGCAGCCAAGATTACCGAGGTCCCTCTGGAAACACCATATATTTT. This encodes CASSQDYRGPSGNTIYF. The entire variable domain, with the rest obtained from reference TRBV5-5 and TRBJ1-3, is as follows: DAGVTQSPTHLIKTRGQQVTLRCSPISGHKSVSWYQQVLGQGPQFIFQYYEKEERGRGNFPDRFSARQFPNYSSELNVNALLLGDSALYLCASSQDYRGPSGNTIYFGEGSWLTVV.

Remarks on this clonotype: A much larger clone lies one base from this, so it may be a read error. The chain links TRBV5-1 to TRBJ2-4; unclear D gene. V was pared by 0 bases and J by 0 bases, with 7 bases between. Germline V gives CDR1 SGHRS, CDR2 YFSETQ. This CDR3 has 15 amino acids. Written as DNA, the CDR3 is TGCGCCAGCAGCTTGGAAAGTCTAGCCAAAAACATTCAGTACTTC. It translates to CASSLESLAKNIQYF.

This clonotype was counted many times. The CDR3 region has the DNA TGCAGCGTGGCGGGCGGTAGCGGGAGGGATACGCAGTATTTT. Translation gives CSVAGGSGRDTQYF. The V call is TRBV29-1, the J call TRBJ2-3; TRBD2 agrees at 10 bases. The CDR3 loop spans 14 amino acids. Trimming removed 6 bases from V and 6 bases from J; junction bases left unmatched: 9. Germline V gene sequence: CDR1 SQVTM, CDR2 ANQGSEA.

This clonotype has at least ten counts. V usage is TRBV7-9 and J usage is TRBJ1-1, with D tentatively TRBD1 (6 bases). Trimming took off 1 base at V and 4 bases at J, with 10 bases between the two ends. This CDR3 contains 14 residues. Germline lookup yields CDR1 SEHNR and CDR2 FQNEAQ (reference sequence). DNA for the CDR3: TGTGCCAGCAGCTTAGGTGGGGGCGGCACTGAAGCTTTCTTT. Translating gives CASSLGGGGTEAFF.

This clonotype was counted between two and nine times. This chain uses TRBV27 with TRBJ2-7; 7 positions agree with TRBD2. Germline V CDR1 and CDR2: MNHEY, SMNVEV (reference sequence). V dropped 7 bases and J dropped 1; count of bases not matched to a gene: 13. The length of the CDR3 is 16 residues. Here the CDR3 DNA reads TGTGCCAGCAAGGCCCTCAGTAAGCGGGGTTCCTACGAGCAGTACTTC. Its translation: CASKALSKRGSYEQYF.

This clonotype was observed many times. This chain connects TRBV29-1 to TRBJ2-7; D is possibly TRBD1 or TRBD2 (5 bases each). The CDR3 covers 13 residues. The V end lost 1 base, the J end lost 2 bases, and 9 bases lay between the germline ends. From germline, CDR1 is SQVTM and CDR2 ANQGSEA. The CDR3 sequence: CSVEAGTTYEQYF. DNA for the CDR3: TGCAGCGTTGAAGCCGGGACCACCTACGAGCAGTACTTC.